This TCR beta chain is drawn from a study of shared clonotypes between healthy human individuals. Study-wide context: The study used three CD4 naive, three CD4 memory, two CD8 naive and one CD8 memory plate per donor. Study-wide results and caveats: The study sampled only blood, and tissue repertoires likely differ. Clonotype sharing among donors, it was expected, would be affected by sequencing depth. The sharing of 4% to 5.5% of naive CD4 clonotypes was seen across a handful of donors.

Germline V gene data show CDR1 as SGDLS and CDR2 as YYNGEE. Trimming shortened V by 0 bases and J by 3 bases, and 28 bases separated the two germline ends. CDR3 length: 21 amino acids. This clone was detected ten times or more. Its antigen is not known. Measured with immunoSEQ multiplex PCR; TCRdb has only the in-frame clones, and not every one. In the table there are hundreds of thousands of clones, around two thirds of which are singletons. Sequenced material: memory CD4+ T cells sorted from blood. The subset is: CD45RA-negative fraction. The V call is TRBV9, the J call TRBJ1-5, with D perhaps matching TRBD1 (5 bases). This receptor was identified in a woman in her twenties or thirties in good health. The CDR3: CASSVAQEVRGPGDNNQPQHF. As DNA, the CDR3 is TGTGCCAGCAGCGTAGCTCAAGAGGTGAGGGGACCGGGAGATAACAATCAGCCCCAGCATTTT.